This TCR beta chain was profiled in a study of T cells after yellow fever vaccination (dated by TCRdb to about 2019). For the study in its entirety: Libraries from fractions with low cell numbers were prepared with the SMART-Seq v4 Ultra Low Input RNA kit. To follow T-cell clones before and after primary and booster YFV17D yellow fever vaccination, bulk TCR alpha and beta repertoires were sequenced over time. Two healthy male donors, one aged 18 to 30 and one aged 30 to 40 years, made up the cohort. Blood was drawn at multiple timepoints before and after primary and secondary immunization, with bulk PBMC replicates and cell subsets isolated. Broader findings and caveats from the paper: A small fraction of clonotypes appeared in both the CD4 and CD8 compartments, likely as a result of convergent recombination. Because only a couple of donors were included in the study, the extent to which the findings can be generalized is limited. Most clones expanded after primary vaccination (almost 97% of CD4 and around nine tenths of CD8) were re-detected after the booster, suggesting that broad memory maintenance occurred. Because abundant contaminating clonotypes from the bulk population could be contained in FACS-sorted repertoires, computational filtering was required. Compared with the primary T-cell response, the secondary T-cell response was faster but weaker, reaching its peak on day 5 rather than on day 15.

Synthesis of TCR cDNA relied on 5'RACE template switching, a step that introduced a universal primer site along with unique molecular identifiers. cDNA synthesis was primed from both the TCR alpha and TCR beta constant segments. Library amplification involved two PCR steps, and the second step added sample barcodes and sequencing adapters. Libraries were sequenced on Illumina HiSeq 2500 (2x100 bp) or NovaSeq (2x150 bp). From the authors' description of their analysis: Demultiplexing of reads and collapsing into UMI consensus sequences were performed with MIGEC, and V(D)J alignment was carried out with MiXCR. Vaccine-responding clonotypes were identified with edgeR using replicate PBMC samples, with FDR below 0.01 and a log2 fold change above 5 up to day 15 being required. Each bulk clonotype was labeled CD4 or CD8 based on which sequenced repertoire, CD4 or CD8, contained the clonotype at higher abundance. Through fastp at Q25 and MiXCR, TCRdb rebuilt clones from the public reads, retaining in-frame beta chains. Entries are consolidated by CDR3 protein sequence, retaining the most common genes and DNA. TCRdb, not the authors, supplied the V and J calls. This sample is represented by 200,000 to 250,000 distinct CDR3 sequences; less than 9% of them were singletons. Approximately 0.84% of the sample lies in the top ten.

CDR1 and CDR2 are read off the germline V gene as SGHRS and YFSETQ. Taken from cysteine to phenylalanine, the CDR3 has 15 residues. The entry retains the CDR3 DNA only, 45 bases that are in frame from base 1. Unmatched junction bases come to 7, with V trimmed by 1 base and J by 4 bases. The treatment or condition label on this specimen signifies: live attenuated yellow fever vaccine strain. A standard Ficoll-Paque protocol was used to isolate PBMCs from peripheral blood. Dynabeads CD4 and CD8 positive selection kits were used to isolate CD4 and CD8 T-cell fractions. RNA was extracted with TriZol from bulk PBMCs, CD4 and CD8 fractions, and dextramer-positive and dextramer-negative fractions. About this clonotype itself: The clone's antigen remains unknown. No base-level quality is on record; no much larger clone is a single base apart.

The sample here was CD4+ T cells sorted from PBMCs, taken 15 days after the yellow fever booster vaccination. This chain is built from TRBV5-1 and TRBJ2-5; 7 middle bases align to TRBD2. The sequence was collected from a man aged 30-40 years who received the YFV17D yellow fever vaccine. The base sequence is TGCGCCAGCAGCTTGTGGGGGGGGAGATCAGAGACCCAGTACTTC. Its product reads: CASSLWGGRSETQYF.